This TCR beta chain appears in the sequencing data of a study of T cell repertoires in cytomegalovirus infection. On this clonotype: Its antigen is unknown.

The CDR3 consists of 15 residues. Per the germline V gene, CDR1 is SNHLY and CDR2 is FYNNEI. Trimming shortened V by 4 bases and J by 8 bases, and 18 bases separated the two germline ends. MiXCR, run by TCRdb on the reads, gives a single entry per CDR3 protein. The table has approximately 770,000 distinct CDR3 sequences, 25% to 30% seen once. Here the sequenced sample was cultured CD8+ T cells from PBMCs, taken from culture after CMV antigen stimulation. V gene TRBV2 combines with J gene TRBJ2-1; TRBD2 might be the D (6 bases). The receptor was isolated from a human donor in good health (CMV status not recorded). Some clones in this sample may be carry-over from other donors' samples. CDR3 loop: CASSAPGRGSYEQFF. For the CDR3, the DNA is TGTGCCAGCAGTGCTCCGGGACGGGGGAGTTATGAGCAGTTCTTC.